This T cell receptor (beta chain) was captured in a study of blood T cell repertoires in COVID-19. Germline V gene lookup returns CDR1 SGDLS and CDR2 YYNGEE. Trimming cost V 2 bases and J 7 bases, with 21 bases left between them. The length of the CDR3 is 16 residues. Produced via immunoSEQ multiplex PCR; TCRdb's table is partial and in-frame only. The sample lists 140,000 to 150,000 clones, around 90% occurring once. The sequenced sample was peripheral blood. The TCR originated in a woman aged 45-60 years with acute or convalescent COVID-19. The V and J genes are TRBV9 and TRBJ1-2; D remains ambiguous. The CDR3 region is CASSVARAGPGSGYTF. Here the CDR3 DNA reads TGTGCCAGCAGCGTGGCCAGAGCGGGCCCGGGGTCTGGCTACACCTTC.